This TCR beta chain was sequenced in a study of response to subunit inactivated influenza vaccine. The sample holds many counts of this clonotype. Antigen: not known. TCRdb ran MiXCR on the RT-PCR reads and lists one entry per CDR3 protein. Among more than 150,000 distinct CDR3 sequences listed, 7.5% to 10% were seen once. Trimming removed 1 base from V and 1 base from J; junction bases left unmatched: 1. This CDR3 is built from 15 residues. Germline V gene data show CDR1 as DFQATT and CDR2 as SNEGSKA (reference sequence). General observations from the study: After each seasonal influenza vaccination, few new T cells are recruited, the authors suggested.

The receptor comes from a man over 45 who received an inactivated influenza vaccine. The starting material was non-naive T cells sorted from PBMCs, obtained on the day of vaccination. The chain is built from TRBV20-1 and TRBJ2-2; 9 bases map to TRBD1. CDR3 DNA: TGCAGTGCTAGAGGGGGACAGGGGAACACCGGGGAGCTGTTTTTT. It codes for CSARGGQGNTGELFF.